This TCR beta chain was captured by sequencing in a study of cytomegalovirus exposure and HLA in healthy donors. Points from the study as a whole: In an earlier analysis, most TCR beta V segments were productive about 87% or about 30% of the time. Presence/absence analyses rested on an assumption that sequencing depth was roughly uniform across donors. High specificity and sensitivity for cytomegalovirus status were reported for the classifier. What TCR beta sequences reportedly achieved was accurate prediction of HLA-A and HLA-B alleles in most subjects.

This clone was counted between two and nine times. What it binds is not known. Primers: 60 Vbeta forward and 13 Jbeta reverse. Data came from immunoSEQ multiplex PCR; TCRdb stores just in-frame clones and leaves some out. The sample yields 200,000 to 250,000 clones, more than 75% seen once. Sequenced sample: PBMCs. This receptor was taken from a male donor in good health and CMV-seronegative.

The CDR3 DNA is TGTGCCACCAGCCCTACCGGCGGGAGCCGCAATGAGCAGTTCTTC. This sequence encodes CATSPTGGSRNEQFF. V usage is TRBV15 and J usage is TRBJ2-1; 7 bases are shared with TRBD2. In germline, CDR1 is LNHNV, CDR2 YYDKDF (reference sequence). Unmatched junction bases numbered 10, after V lost 5 bases and J lost 6 bases. The length of the CDR3 is 15 residues.